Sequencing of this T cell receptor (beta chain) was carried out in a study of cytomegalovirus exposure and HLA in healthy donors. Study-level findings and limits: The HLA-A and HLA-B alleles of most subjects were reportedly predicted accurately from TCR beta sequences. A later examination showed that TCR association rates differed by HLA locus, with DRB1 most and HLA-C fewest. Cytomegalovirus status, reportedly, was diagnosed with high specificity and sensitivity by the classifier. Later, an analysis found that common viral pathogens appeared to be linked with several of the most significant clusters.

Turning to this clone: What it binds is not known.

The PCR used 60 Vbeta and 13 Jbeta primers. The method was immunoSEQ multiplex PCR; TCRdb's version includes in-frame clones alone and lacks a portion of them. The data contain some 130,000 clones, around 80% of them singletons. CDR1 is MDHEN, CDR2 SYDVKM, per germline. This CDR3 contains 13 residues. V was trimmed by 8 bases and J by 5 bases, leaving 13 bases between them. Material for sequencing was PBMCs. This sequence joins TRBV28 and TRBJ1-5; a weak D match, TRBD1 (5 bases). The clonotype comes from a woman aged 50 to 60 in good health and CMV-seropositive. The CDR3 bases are TGTGCCAGCGCCGGGAGGACATATCAGCCCCAGCATTTT. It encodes CASAGRTYQPQHF.